These T cell receptor beta chains were read from a single sample in a study of vaccination and CD4 T cells after COVID-19. Each CDR3 protein gets one entry after TCRdb re-called the PCR reads with MiXCR. The sample records 9,500 to 12,000 distinct CDR3 sequences, roughly 24% being singletons. Their antigens are not known. Sequenced here: CD4+ T cells from blood, cultured in vitro, sampled after SARS-CoV-2 vaccination. The receptors come from a human donor who had recovered from COVID-19. Both conserved end residues are trimmed from each CDR3.

cdr3_aa | j_call | v_call
ASSLFSGADNEQF | TRBJ2-1 | TRBV7-3
SVEDQEGAQETQY | TRBJ2-5 | TRBV29-1
ASRGGQTYNEQF | TRBJ2-1 | TRBV6-2/TRBV6-3
ASSPPLGRGYGRPQH | TRBJ1-5 | TRBV6-1
SASMGAGMNTEAF | TRBJ1-1 | TRBV20-1
ASSLARVEAF | TRBJ1-1 | TRBV28
ASSQLAGGGYEQY | TRBJ2-7 | TRBV6-2/TRBV6-3
ASSPDPRDRSGYT | TRBJ1-2 | TRBV19
ASSQDKWSRDTQY | TRBJ2-3 | TRBV14
ASSPIVMGRLNTEAF | TRBJ1-1 | TRBV19
ASAPPWGAGNEQY | TRBJ2-7 | TRBV7-8
SARALTGGLRYNEQF | TRBJ2-1 | TRBV20-1
SAINGEQGADQPQH | TRBJ1-5 | TRBV20-1
ASSLILAGVMYEQY | TRBJ2-7 | TRBV7-2
ASSPRSDGVKNQPQH | TRBJ1-5 | TRBV19
SASQGDQPQH | TRBJ1-5 | TRBV20-1
ASNFNTYEQY | TRBJ2-7 | TRBV7-7
ASSPRGTGNYGYT | TRBJ1-2 | TRBV28
ASSLWEGIQETQY | TRBJ2-5 | TRBV7-2
ASSSILSEQY | TRBJ2-7 | TRBV6-5
ASSQEAAGGATQY | TRBJ2-5 | TRBV4-2
ASSRADTQY | TRBJ2-3 | TRBV19
SASKGGPIYEQY | TRBJ2-7 | TRBV20-1
SALRPAGLSYEQY | TRBJ2-7 | TRBV20-1
ASSQQGSNQPQH | TRBJ1-5 | TRBV7-9
SARDKVSYNSPLH | TRBJ1-6 | TRBV20-1
TTLGPRSTDTQY | TRBJ2-3 | TRBV20-1
ASSATDSNNEQF | TRBJ2-1 | TRBV19
ASSQVLLHNEQF | TRBJ2-1 | TRBV4-1
ASRAGTRAYEQY | TRBJ2-7 | TRBV2
ASSADSYTEAF | TRBJ1-1 | TRBV6-1
ASSEKTTDTQY | TRBJ2-3 | TRBV10-1
AIRNGQGNSPLH | TRBJ1-6 | TRBV10-3
SAREAGANSNYGYT | TRBJ1-2 | TRBV20-1
SANYRADTQY | TRBJ2-3 | TRBV20-1
ASSLPLSNQPQH | TRBJ1-5 | TRBV28
ASRRNEYHEQY | TRBJ2-7 | TRBV6-1
ASSSRQQETQY | TRBJ2-5 | TRBV27
ASSPRTVRSNQPQH | TRBJ1-5 | TRBV6-1
ARRLEKGIYNSPLH | TRBJ1-6 | TRBV5-3
ASSLTGTGTYEQY | TRBJ2-7 | TRBV28
ASTSRQGNGYT | TRBJ1-2 | TRBV28
ASSLAVSASGGTRQF | TRBJ2-1 | TRBV7-2
AISESGMNTEAF | TRBJ1-1 | TRBV10-3
ASRSGLAEDYEQY | TRBJ2-7 | TRBV6-1
ASTPEGTGQETQY | TRBJ2-5 | TRBV6-1
ASSPPGRIPNQPQH | TRBJ1-5 | TRBV28
SARPMGTGSDIQY | TRBJ2-4 | TRBV20-1
ASSVVRVYEQY | TRBJ2-7 | TRBV2